This is a list of T cell receptor beta chains from one sample in a study of shared clonotypes between healthy human individuals. Libraries were prepared by immunoSEQ multiplex PCR; TCRdb keeps only in-frame clonotypes and omits some of them. Of approximately 620,000 clones in the sample, about 97% are singletons; the top ten hold around 0.058%. Sequences were obtained from naive CD4+ T cells sorted from blood. Receptors were obtained from a woman in her twenties or thirties in good health. The CDR3 runs from the conserved cysteine through the conserved F or W. Fields, in order: CDR3 DNA, CDR3 protein, J gene, V gene, D gene. The D gene is left open where the match is weak.

TGCGCCAGCAGGCTCGCCGGACACATGAACACCGGGGAGCTGTTTTTT,CASRLAGHMNTGELFF,TRBJ2-2,TRBV5-1,-
TGTGCCAGCAGTAACCCACCGGACATCGGGCCCGGGGAGCTGTTTTTT,CASSNPPDIGPGELFF,TRBJ2-2,TRBV6-6,-
TGTGCCAGCATAAGCGGGGACCAGTCCACAGATACGCAGTATTTT,CASISGDQSTDTQYF,TRBJ2-3,TRBV28,TRBD2
TGCAGCGTTGAAGAAAAGGCACTGGGACCGTTGACGCAGTATTTT,CSVEEKALGPLTQYF,TRBJ2-3,TRBV29-1,-
TGTGCCACCGAGCGGGTGCGGGAGTGGGGCGAGCAGTACTTC,CATERVREWGEQYF,TRBJ2-7,TRBV28,TRBD2
TGTGCCATCAGCCGGGATCCTAATTACGAGCAGTACTTC,CAISRDPNYEQYF,TRBJ2-7,TRBV10-3,-
TGTGCCAGTAGTTACGGACAGGGCCAGCAGGATGAAAAACTGTTTTTT,CASSYGQGQQDEKLFF,TRBJ1-4,TRBV19,TRBD1
TGTGCCAACTTCCATTATGGCGGGAGAATCCACGAGCAGTACTTC,CANFHYGGRIHEQYF,TRBJ2-7,TRBV19,TRBD2
TGTGCCAGCAGTGAATATAGGACAGGGGGCGGCGAGCAGTACTTC,CASSEYRTGGGEQYF,TRBJ2-7,TRBV25-1,TRBD1
TGTGCCAGCACTAGCGGGACAGGGGGTTTGTACGAGCAGTACTTC,CASTSGTGGLYEQYF,TRBJ2-7,TRBV28,TRBD1